The source of this T cell receptor (beta chain) is a study of T-cell reconstitution after alpha-beta-depleted transplantation in children. Study observations and caveats: Some patients' high day-60 TCRbeta diversity was attributed to recipient cells surviving conditioning. By one year post-transplant, T-cell counts and diversity largely arose from T cells that were newly produced. About two months after transplant, alpha-beta T cells reportedly came from several hundred expanded graft clones.

On this clonotype: Its specificity is not known.

TCRbeta library construction was performed incorporating unique molecular identifiers. TCRdb reprocessed the PCR reads via MiXCR and lists one record per CDR3 protein. The sample consists of approximately 1,000,000 distinct CDR3 sequences, roughly 29% of them appearing once. Trimming cost V 5 bases and J 4 bases, with 6 bases left between them. The CDR3 has 11 residues. This chain uses TRBV12-3 or TRBV12-4 with TRBJ2-7; D uncertain. This clonotype was obtained from a boy under two years old who had a stem cell transplant for SCID, so the T cells may come from the graft donor. Sequenced material: PBMCs, mostly from graft donor cells, taken 360 days after TCRalphabeta/CD19-depleted stem cell transplant. The CDR3 nucleotides are TGTGCCAGCAGTGATCAGTACGAGCAGTACTTC. Protein: CASSDQYEQYF.